This TCR beta chain was identified in a study of blood T cell repertoires in COVID-19. The data were produced by immunoSEQ multiplex PCR, yet TCRdb's version contains in-frame clones alone and is incomplete. The sample carries hundreds of thousands of clones, 70% to 90% recorded once. Sequencing was carried out using peripheral blood. This clonotype was sampled from a human donor in a cohort sampled during active COVID-19.

The CDR3 reads CASGSGDYNTEAFF. The CDR3 coding sequence is TGTGCCAGTGGGTCGGGGGATTATAACACTGAAGCTTTCTTT. The chain recombines TRBV19 with TRBJ1-1, with D maybe TRBD1 (5 bases). The CDR3 contains 14 residues. Germline values: CDR1 LNHDA, CDR2 SQIVND (reference sequence). Trimming pared 8 bases from V and 2 bases from J, leaving 15 bases between.